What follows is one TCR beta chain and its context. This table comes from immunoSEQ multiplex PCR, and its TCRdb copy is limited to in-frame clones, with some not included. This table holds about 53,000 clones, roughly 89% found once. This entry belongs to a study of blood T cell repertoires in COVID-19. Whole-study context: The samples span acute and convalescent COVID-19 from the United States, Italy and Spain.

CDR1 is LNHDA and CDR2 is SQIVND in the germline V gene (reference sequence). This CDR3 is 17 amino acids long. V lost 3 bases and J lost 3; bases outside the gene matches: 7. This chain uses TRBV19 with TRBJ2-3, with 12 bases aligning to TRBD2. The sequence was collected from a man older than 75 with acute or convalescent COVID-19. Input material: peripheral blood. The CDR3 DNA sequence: TGTGCCAGTAGTATGAGGCCTAGCGGGGGGGTGACAGATACGCAGTATTTT. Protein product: CASSMRPSGGVTDTQYF.